Shown below are 10 T cell receptor beta chains from a single sample sequenced in a study of CD8+ T cells in alopecia areata. Following RNA extraction, reverse transcription yielded cDNA that acted as the sequencing template. Sequencing used immunoSEQ multiplex PCR; TCRdb keeps in-frame clones, though not all of them. This table holds over 80,000 clones, 40% to 50% found once. Sample treatment: oral pan-JAK inhibitor, 5-10 mg twice daily. The sequencing used CD8+ T cells sorted from blood, collected at week 24, from a patient treated with tofacitinib. Source of these receptors: a human donor with alopecia areata.

The chain recombines TRBV18 with TRBJ1-4; D not resolved. The CDR3 sequence is 16 residues long. V was clipped by 3 bases and J by 0 bases, with 11 bases between them. The germline V gene encodes CDR1 KGHSH and CDR2 LQKENI. The DNA of the CDR3 is TGTGCCAGCTCACCTACTACAGCTTCAACTAATGAAAAACTGTTTTTT. Protein: CASSPTTASTNEKLFF.

A few counts support this clone. J is TRBJ1-2 and V is TRBV10-3; D ambiguous. V dropped 8 bases and J dropped 6 bases, with 16 bases sitting between them. The CDR3 runs 13 residues. Per the germline V gene, CDR1 is ENHRY and CDR2 is SYGVKD. CDR3 in amino acids: CAIYSGGPDGYTF. In DNA form, the CDR3 reads TGTGCCATCTACTCCGGAGGGCCGGATGGCTACACCTTC.

The chain joins TRBV5-1 to TRBJ2-1; D ambiguous. Deletions cut 0 bases from V and 3 bases from J, with 10 bases between. Germline-derived CDR1 and CDR2 are SGHRS and YFSETQ. This CDR3 is 15 amino acids long. The CDR3 sequence is CASSLVAGGYNEQFF. For the CDR3, the DNA is TGCGCCAGCAGCTTGGTAGCTGGCGGCTACAATGAGCAGTTCTTC. The full variable domain, in which reference TRBV5-1 and TRBJ2-1 provide the parts outside the CDR3, is KAGVTQTPRYLIKTRGQQVTLSCSPISGHRSVSWYQQTPGQGLQFLFEYFSETQRNKGNFPGRFSGRQFSNSRSEMNVSTLELGDSALYLCASSLVAGGYNEQFFGPGTRLTVL.

In its sample, this clone was seen a few times. V usage is TRBV18 and J usage is TRBJ2-7; 9 positions agree with TRBD1. CDR1 and CDR2 (germline): KGHSH, LQKENI. The CDR3 loop spans 16 amino acids. The V and J ends lost 0 bases and 5 bases, in that order; junction bases with no gene match: 8. The chain's CDR3 is CASSPPWTGVTHEQYF. DNA of the CDR3: TGTGCCAGCTCACCACCGTGGACAGGGGTTACCCACGAGCAGTACTTC.

The chain links TRBV29-1 to TRBJ2-1; perhaps TRBD2 as D (6 bases). This CDR3 is built from 14 residues. Germline V gene sequence: CDR1 SQVTM, CDR2 ANQGSEA. The V end was cut by 4 bases, the J end by 1 base, with 11 bases between. CDR3 DNA: TGCAGCGTTGTTGGTGGGAGGTCCTACAATGAGCAGTTCTTC. Protein sequence: CSVVGGRSYNEQFF.

Note on this clone: A far larger clone is only one base removed, so a read error is likely. Other DNA sequences from this sample encode an identical CDR3 as well. The genes are TRBV11-3 and TRBJ1-1; D uncertain. The CDR3 sequence is 12 residues long. CDR1 is SGHNT, CDR2 YENEEA, per germline. Trimming left V 3 bases short and J 1 base short, with 3 bases between. CDR3 DNA sequence: TGTGCCAGCAGCTTCGGGAACACTGAAGCTTTCTTT. Protein product: CASSFGNTEAFF. Full variable domain (remainder filled in from reference TRBV11-3 and TRBJ1-1): EAGVVQSPRYKIIEKKQPVAFWCNPISGHNTLYWYLQNLGQGPELLIRYENEEAVDDSQLPKDRFSAERLKGVDSTLKIQPAELGDSAVYLCASSFGNTEAFFGQGTRLTVV.

The CDR3 region is CAWSGTLAEQYF. DNA for the CDR3: TGTGCCTGGAGTGGGACATTGGCCGAGCAGTACTTC. The rearrangement uses TRBV30 and TRBJ2-7; possible D gene TRBD1, 5 bases. Germline V gene sequence: CDR1 GTSNPN, CDR2 SVGIG (reference sequence). This CDR3 spans 12 amino acids. V was trimmed by 1 base and J by 6 bases, leaving 10 bases between them.

The chain couples TRBV6-1 to TRBJ1-1, with TRBD1 as a possible D gene (5 bases). Germline V gives CDR1 MNHNS, CDR2 SASEGT. CDR3 length: 14 residues. V gave up 6 bases and J gave up 1 base, with 12 bases separating them. CDR3 nucleotide sequence: TGTGCCAGCAGGGCCGGGGACCCGAACACTGAAGCTTTCTTT. This encodes CASRAGDPNTEAFF.

V and J are TRBV11-2 and TRBJ2-5; TRBD2 aligns across 14 bases. With V trimmed by 5 bases and J by 5 bases, 4 bases remained unmatched. CDR1 is SGHAT, CDR2 FQNNGV, per germline. CDR3 length: 15 amino acids. The CDR3 protein is CASSPWTSGRETQYF. The CDR3 region has the DNA TGTGCCAGCAGCCCGTGGACTAGCGGGAGGGAGACCCAGTACTTC.

This clone was recorded a few times. The CDR3 protein is CSVEGNPADAGANVLTF. DNA for the CDR3: TGCAGCGTTGAAGGGAACCCCGCAGACGCCGGGGCCAACGTCCTGACTTTC. The chain combines TRBV29-1 with TRBJ2-6; D uncertain. The CDR3 spans 17 residues. Germline values: CDR1 SQVTM, CDR2 ANQGSEA. V was trimmed by 1 base and J by 4 bases, leaving 17 bases between them.